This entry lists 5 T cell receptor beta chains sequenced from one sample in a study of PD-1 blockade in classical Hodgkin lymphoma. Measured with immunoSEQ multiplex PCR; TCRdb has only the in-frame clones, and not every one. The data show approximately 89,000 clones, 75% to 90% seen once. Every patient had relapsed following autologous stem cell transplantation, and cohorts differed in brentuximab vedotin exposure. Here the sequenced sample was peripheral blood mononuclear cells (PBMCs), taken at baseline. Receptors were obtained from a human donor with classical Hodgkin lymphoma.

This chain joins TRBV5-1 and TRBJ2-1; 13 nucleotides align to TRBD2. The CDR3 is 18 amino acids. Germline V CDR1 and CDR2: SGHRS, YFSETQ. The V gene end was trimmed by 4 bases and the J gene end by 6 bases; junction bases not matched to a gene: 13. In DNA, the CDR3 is TGCGCCAGCAGCGCTCCGGGACTAGCGGGACCACGGGGCAATGAGCAGTTCTTC. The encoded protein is CASSAPGLAGPRGNEQFF.

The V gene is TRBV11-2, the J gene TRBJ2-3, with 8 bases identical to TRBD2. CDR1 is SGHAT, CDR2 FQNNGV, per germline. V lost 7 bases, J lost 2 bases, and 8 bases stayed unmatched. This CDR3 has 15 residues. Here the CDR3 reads CASNGGGRPTDTQYF. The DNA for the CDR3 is TGTGCCAGCAATGGCGGCGGGAGGCCCACAGATACGCAGTATTTT.

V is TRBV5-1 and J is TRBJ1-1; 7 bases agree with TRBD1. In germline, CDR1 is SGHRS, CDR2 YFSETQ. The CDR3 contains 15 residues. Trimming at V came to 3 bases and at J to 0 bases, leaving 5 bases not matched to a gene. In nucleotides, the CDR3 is TGCGCCAGCAGCTCTCAGGGGGTTGTGAACACTGAAGCTTTCTTT. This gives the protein CASSSQGVVNTEAFF.

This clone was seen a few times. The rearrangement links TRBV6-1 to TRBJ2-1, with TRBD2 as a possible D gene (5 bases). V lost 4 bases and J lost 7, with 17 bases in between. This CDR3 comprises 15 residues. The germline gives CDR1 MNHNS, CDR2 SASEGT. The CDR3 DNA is TGTGCCAGCAGTGCCGTAGCGCCCCCTGCGAATGAGCAGTTCTTC. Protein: CASSAVAPPANEQFF.

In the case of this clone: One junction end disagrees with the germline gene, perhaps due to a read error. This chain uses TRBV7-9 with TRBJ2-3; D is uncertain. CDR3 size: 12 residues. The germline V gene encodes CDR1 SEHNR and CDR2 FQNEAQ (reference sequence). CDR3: CASTLDTDTQYF. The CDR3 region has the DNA TGTGCCAGCACCTTAGACACAGATACGCAGTATTTT.